The 8 T cell receptor beta chains below all came from one sample that was sequenced in a study of glioma-infiltrating T cells after dendritic cell vaccination. The data were produced by immunoSEQ multiplex PCR, yet TCRdb's version contains in-frame clones alone and is incomplete. The sample carries roughly 100,000 clones, about four fifths recorded once. The sequences come from blood, collected before dendritic cell vaccination. These receptor sequences come from a human donor with glioblastoma.

This clone was observed a handful of times. This chain connects TRBV6-5 to TRBJ1-3; D is possibly TRBD1 (5 bases). Trimming stripped 6 bases from V and 0 bases from J, with 12 bases between. CDR3 size: 15 residues. Germline CDR1 reads MNHEY; CDR2 reads SVGAGI. The CDR3 nucleotides are TGTGCCAGCAGACATACAGGAGTCTCTGGAAACACCATATATTTT. Translated, it gives CASRHTGVSGNTIYF.

The chain carries TRBV6-5 and TRBJ2-5, with 7 positions matching TRBD1. Germline CDR1 is MNHEY and CDR2 is SVGAGI. V gave up 1 base and J gave up 6 bases; unmatched junction bases: 5. The CDR3 totals 14 residues. CDR3 bases: TGTGCCAGCAGTTACTTGGACAGGATGCAGACCCAGTACTTC. Encoded protein: CASSYLDRMQTQYF.

The count of this clone is one. The J gene is TRBJ2-1, the V gene TRBV5-1, with TRBD2 matching over 8 bases. J was trimmed by 2 bases and V by 3 bases; bases with no gene match: 7. The length of the CDR3 is 16 residues. Germline lookup yields CDR1 SGHRS and CDR2 YFSETQ. The CDR3, as DNA: TGCGCCAGCAGCTCCTCGGCGGGGGGACCCTACAATGAGCAGTTCTTC. It yields the protein CASSSSAGGPYNEQFF.

The chain carries TRBV19 and TRBJ2-7; tentative D call: TRBD1 (5 bases). In germline, CDR1 is LNHDA, CDR2 SQIVND (reference sequence). V was pared by 3 bases and J by 3 bases, with 15 bases between. This CDR3 is built from 15 residues. The CDR3 sequence: CASSIAQDPFYEQYF. DNA for the CDR3: TGTGCCAGTAGTATTGCACAGGACCCTTTCTACGAGCAGTACTTC.

This chain connects TRBV30 to TRBJ1-4; D unresolved. The V gene lost 0 bases and the J gene lost 5 bases, with 7 bases spanning the gap. The CDR3 is 13 amino acids. The germline V gene has CDR1 GTSNPN and CDR2 SVGIG (reference sequence). The CDR3 DNA reads as TGTGCCTGGAGTGTACGCGGGAATGAAAAACTGTTTTTT. Its protein product is CAWSVRGNEKLFF.

The chain employs TRBV5-1 and TRBJ2-5, with 11 bases aligning to TRBD2. Germline values: CDR1 SGHRS, CDR2 YFSETQ. With V trimmed by 4 bases and J by 0 bases, 2 bases remained unmatched. The CDR3 is 15 amino acids. CDR3 region: CASSPSGGNQETQYF. CDR3 DNA sequence: TGCGCCAGCAGCCCTAGCGGGGGGAACCAAGAGACCCAGTACTTC. Full variable domain (missing parts from reference TRBV5-1 and TRBJ2-5): KAGVTQTPRYLIKTRGQQVTLSCSPISGHRSVSWYQQTPGQGLQFLFEYFSETQRNKGNFPGRFSGRQFSNSRSEMNVSTLELGDSALYLCASSPSGGNQETQYFGPGTRLLVL.

About this clone itself: An end of the junction does not agree with germline; a read error may underlie this. The same CDR3 arises from other DNA sequences in this sample as well. The rearrangement joins TRBV4-1 to TRBJ2-4; 11 bases are a match to TRBD1. This CDR3 contains 15 residues. CDR1 and CDR2 from the germline V gene are MGHRA and YSYEKL. The CDR3 region is CASSRGTGGWNIQYF. The CDR3 DNA reads TGTGCCAGCAGCCGGGGGACAGGGGGATGGAACATTCAGTACTTC.

The chain couples TRBV2 to TRBJ2-7; tentative D call: TRBD2 (5 bases). V dropped 4 bases and J dropped 0 bases, with 10 bases sitting between them. CDR1 and CDR2 (germline): SNHLY, FYNNEI. The CDR3 extends over 14 amino acids. The CDR3 protein is CASSGGRSSYEQYF. In DNA, the CDR3 is TGTGCCAGCAGTGGCGGGCGGAGCTCCTACGAGCAGTACTTC.